This T cell receptor (beta chain) is from a study of blood T cells in healthy people across ages. Study conclusions and caveats: The study found more naive CD4+ cells and higher diversity in long-lived than aged donors. It was not known whether donors were CMV positive (a possible confounder of expanded clonotype changes).

For this clonotype: The target antigen is unknown.

The CDR3 consists of 16 residues. With V trimmed by 2 bases and J by 5 bases, 13 bases remained unmatched. CDR1 and CDR2 from the germline V gene are SGHRS and YFSETQ. The use of a sample-barcoded 5' primer and a J-beta primer mix characterized a second PCR of roughly 7 to 11 cycles. Using its own MiXCR run on the 5' RACE reads, TCRdb lists one record per CDR3 protein. This table holds approximately 800,000 distinct CDR3 sequences, about 36% found once. Healthy Caucasians from Russia aged about 6 to 100 served as donors. The sequenced sample was blood. This clonotype was obtained from a man aged 18 to 29 in good health. The chain recombines TRBV5-1 with TRBJ2-7, with 7 nucleotides matching TRBD2. CDR3 loop: CASSFGAGRVGDEQYF. The CDR3 DNA sequence: TGCGCCAGCAGCTTTGGTGCAGGGAGGGTTGGCGACGAGCAGTACTTC.